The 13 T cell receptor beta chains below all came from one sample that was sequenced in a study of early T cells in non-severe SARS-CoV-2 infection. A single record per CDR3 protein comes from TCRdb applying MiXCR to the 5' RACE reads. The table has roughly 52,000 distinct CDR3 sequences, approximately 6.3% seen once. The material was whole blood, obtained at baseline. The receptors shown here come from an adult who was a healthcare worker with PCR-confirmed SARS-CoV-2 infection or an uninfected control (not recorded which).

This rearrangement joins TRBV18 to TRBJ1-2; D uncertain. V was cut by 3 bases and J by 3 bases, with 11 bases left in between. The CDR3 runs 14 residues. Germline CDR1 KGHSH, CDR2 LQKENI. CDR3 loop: CASSPRGSDYGYTF. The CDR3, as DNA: TGTGCCAGCTCACCCAGAGGGAGCGACTATGGCTACACCTTC.

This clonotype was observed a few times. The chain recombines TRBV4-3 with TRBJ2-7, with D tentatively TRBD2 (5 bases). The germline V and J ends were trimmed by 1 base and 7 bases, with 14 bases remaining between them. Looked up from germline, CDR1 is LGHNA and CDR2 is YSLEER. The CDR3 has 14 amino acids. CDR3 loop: CASSQGEGLGEQYF. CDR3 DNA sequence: TGCGCCAGCAGCCAAGGAGAGGGCCTGGGGGAGCAGTACTTC.

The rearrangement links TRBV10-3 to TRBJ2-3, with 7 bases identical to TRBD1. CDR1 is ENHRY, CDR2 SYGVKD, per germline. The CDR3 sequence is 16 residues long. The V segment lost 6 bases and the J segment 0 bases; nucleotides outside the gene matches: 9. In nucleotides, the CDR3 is TGTGCCATCAGCGGTCGAGACAGGGCTAGCACAGATACGCAGTATTTT. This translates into CAISGRDRASTDTQYF.

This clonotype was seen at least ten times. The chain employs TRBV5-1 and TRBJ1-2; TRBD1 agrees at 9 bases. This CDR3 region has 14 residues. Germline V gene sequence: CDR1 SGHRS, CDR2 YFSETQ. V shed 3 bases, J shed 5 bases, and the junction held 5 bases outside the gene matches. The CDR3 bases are TGCGCCAGCAGCTACTCGACAGGGGGTTATGGCTACACCTTC. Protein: CASSYSTGGYGYTF.

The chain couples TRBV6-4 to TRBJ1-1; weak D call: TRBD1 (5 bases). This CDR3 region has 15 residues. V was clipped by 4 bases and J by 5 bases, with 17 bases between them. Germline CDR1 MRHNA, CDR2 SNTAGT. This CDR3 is CASSVSGLRGTEAFF. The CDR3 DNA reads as TGTGCCAGCAGTGTTTCTGGACTACGGGGGACTGAAGCTTTCTTT.

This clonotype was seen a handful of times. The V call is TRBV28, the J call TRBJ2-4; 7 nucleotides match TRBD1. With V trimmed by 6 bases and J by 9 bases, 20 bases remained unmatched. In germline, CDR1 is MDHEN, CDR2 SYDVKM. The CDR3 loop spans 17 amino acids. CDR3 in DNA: TGTGCCAGCAGCACAGAATCCGGGACAGTAGCCATGGGCATTCAGTACTTC. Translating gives CASSTESGTVAMGIQYF.

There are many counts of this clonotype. CDR3 loop: CASSRQGSSYEQYF. The CDR3 bases are TGTGCCAGCTCCCGACAGGGGAGCTCCTACGAGCAGTACTTC. The gene calls are TRBV27 and TRBJ2-7; TRBD1 matches at 8 bases. Unmatched junction bases numbered 6, after V lost 8 bases and J lost 0 bases. Germline-derived CDR1 and CDR2 are MNHEY and SMNVEV (reference sequence). This CDR3 contains 14 residues.

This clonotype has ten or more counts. The CDR3 DNA sequence: TGCAGTCTTGGGACAGGGCAAGAGACCCAGTACTTC. It is translated as CSLGTGQETQYF. The V gene is TRBV20-1, the J gene TRBJ2-5, with 9 bases lining up with TRBD1. The CDR3 extends over 12 amino acids. The J segment lost 2 bases and the V segment lost 8 bases, leaving 3 bases of the junction unmatched. Germline V gene sequence: CDR1 DFQATT, CDR2 SNEGSKA (reference sequence).

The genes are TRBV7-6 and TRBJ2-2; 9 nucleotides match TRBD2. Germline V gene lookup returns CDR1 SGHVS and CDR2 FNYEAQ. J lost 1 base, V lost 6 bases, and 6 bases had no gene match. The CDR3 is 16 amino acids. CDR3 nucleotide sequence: TGTGCCAGCAGTCCTCTTAGCGGGAGGAACACCGGGGAGCTGTTTTTT. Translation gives CASSPLSGRNTGELFF.

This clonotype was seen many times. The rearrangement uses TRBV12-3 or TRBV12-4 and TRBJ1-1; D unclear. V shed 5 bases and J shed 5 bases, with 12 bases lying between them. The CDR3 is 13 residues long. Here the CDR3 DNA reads TGTGCCAGCAGTGAGATGAGAGATACTGAAGCTTTCTTT. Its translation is CASSEMRDTEAFF.

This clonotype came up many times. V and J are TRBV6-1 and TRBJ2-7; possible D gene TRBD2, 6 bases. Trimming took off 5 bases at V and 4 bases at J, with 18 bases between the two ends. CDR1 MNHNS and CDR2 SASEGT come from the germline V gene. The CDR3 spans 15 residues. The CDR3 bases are TGTGCCAGCAGTTTTAACCTTAAGGAGGGATACGAGCAGTACTTC. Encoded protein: CASSFNLKEGYEQYF.

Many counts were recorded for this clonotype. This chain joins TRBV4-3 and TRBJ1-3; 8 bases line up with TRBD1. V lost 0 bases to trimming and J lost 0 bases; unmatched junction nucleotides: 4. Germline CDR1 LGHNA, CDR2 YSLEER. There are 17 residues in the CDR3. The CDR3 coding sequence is TGCGCCAGCAGCCAAGAACCGGACAGGGTCTCTGGAAACACCATATATTTT. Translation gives CASSQEPDRVSGNTIYF.

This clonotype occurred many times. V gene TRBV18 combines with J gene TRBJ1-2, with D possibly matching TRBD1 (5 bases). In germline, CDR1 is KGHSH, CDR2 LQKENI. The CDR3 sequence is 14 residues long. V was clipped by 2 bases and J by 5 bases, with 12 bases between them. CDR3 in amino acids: CASSPSRDSYGYTF. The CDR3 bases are TGTGCCAGCTCACCATCTCGGGACTCTTATGGCTACACCTTC. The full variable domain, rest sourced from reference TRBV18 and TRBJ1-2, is NAGVMQNPRHLVRRRGQEARLRCSPMKGHSHVYWYRQLPEEGLKFMVYLQKENIIDESGMPKERFSAEFPKEGPSILRIQQVVRGDSAAYFCASSPSRDSYGYTFGSGTRLTVV.